Listed below are T cell receptor beta chains from one sample, sequenced in a study of T-cell reconstitution after alpha-beta-depleted transplantation in children. From the PCR reads, TCRdb called clonotypes with MiXCR, one entry per CDR3 protein. The table has some 450,000 distinct CDR3 sequences, roughly two fifths seen once. The sequencing used PBMCs, collected before TCRalphabeta/CD19-depleted stem cell transplant. The receptors shown here come from a girl aged 2-9 years with aplastic anemia, due to receive a stem cell transplant. Both conserved end residues are part of each CDR3. The D gene is left open where the match is weak. Size is stated for part of the rows, as once, few or many counts, or as a class when the clone is expanded.

-,11,TRBJ2-3,TRBV29-1,once,TGCAGCGTTTATCCGGGAGATACGCAGTATTTT,CSVYPGDTQYF
TRBD1,15,TRBJ1-2,TRBV7-2,-,TGTGCCAGCAGCTTATCCGGACAGGGGGCCCTAGGCTACACCTTC,CASSLSGQGALGYTF
-,16,TRBJ1-2,TRBV4-2,-,TGTGCCAGCAGCCCCCTCGGGGAGGAACAGGGACGTGGCTACACCTTC,CASSPLGEEQGRGYTF
TRBD2,12,TRBJ2-7,TRBV20-1,-,TGCAGTGCCTGGACTAGAACCTACGAGCAGTACTTC,CSAWTRTYEQYF
-,13,TRBJ2-1,TRBV20-1,many,TGCAGTGTGGAATCAGGGGCCAGAAATGAGCAGTTCTTC,CSVESGARNEQFF
-,13,TRBJ2-1,TRBV10-2,-,TGCGCCAGCAGTAGGGGCCCCAACAATGAGCAGTTCTTC,CASSRGPNNEQFF
-,16,TRBJ2-3,TRBV5-1,-,TGCGCCAGCAGCTTGGGACCTGACGATAGCACAGATACGCAGTATTTT,CASSLGPDDSTDTQYF
-,17,TRBJ2-1,TRBV28,-,TGTGCCAGCAGTTTATCCCGGGGAGGAAGGGTAAACAATGAGCAGTTCTTC,CASSLSRGGRVNNEQFF
-,12,TRBJ1-4,TRBV29-1,once,TGCAGCGTAGGAGGGCCGAGGGAAAAACTGTTTTTT,CSVGGPREKLFF
-,12,TRBJ2-1,TRBV24-1,many,TGTGCCACCAGTGAGTGGGGCCGTGAGCAGTTCTTC,CATSEWGREQFF
TRBD1,15,TRBJ2-1,TRBV5-1,many,TGCGCCAGCAGCTTGGAAGGGACAGGGATCAATGAGCAGTTCTTC,CASSLEGTGINEQFF
-,16,TRBJ1-4,TRBV2,many,TGTGCCAGCAGTGAAGGGAGACTCCCCGGAAATGAAAAACTGTTTTTT,CASSEGRLPGNEKLFF
TRBD2,20,TRBJ2-6,TRBV5-1,-,TGCGCCAGCAGCCCCCGGACGGCAGCGGGGGGCGTCTCTGGGGCCAACGTCCTGACTTTC,CASSPRTAAGGVSGANVLTF